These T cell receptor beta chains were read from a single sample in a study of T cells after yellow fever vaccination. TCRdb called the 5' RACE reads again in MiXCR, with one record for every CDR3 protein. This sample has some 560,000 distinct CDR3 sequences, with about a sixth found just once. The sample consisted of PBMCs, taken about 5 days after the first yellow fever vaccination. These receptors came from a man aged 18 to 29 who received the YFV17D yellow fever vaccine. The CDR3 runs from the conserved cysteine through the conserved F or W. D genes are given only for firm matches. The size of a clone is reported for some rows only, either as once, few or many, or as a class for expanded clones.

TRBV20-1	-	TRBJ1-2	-	CSASGPPRGYTF	TGCAGTGCTTCAGGCCCCCCGAGGGGCTACACCTTC
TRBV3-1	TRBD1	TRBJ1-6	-	CASSPWTGMNSPLHF	TGTGCCAGCAGCCCTTGGACAGGGATGAATTCACCCCTCCACTTT
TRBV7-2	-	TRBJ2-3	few	CASSLDSSTRDTQYF	TGTGCCAGCAGCTTAGATTCTTCAACCCGGGATACGCAGTATTTT
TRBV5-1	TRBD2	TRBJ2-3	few	CASLDWGGPTDTQYF	TGCGCCAGCCTCGATTGGGGGGGTCCCACAGATACGCAGTATTTT
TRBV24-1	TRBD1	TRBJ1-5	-	CATSDTGTGGNQPQHF	TGTGCCACCAGTGATACCGGGACAGGGGGCAATCAGCCCCAGCATTTT
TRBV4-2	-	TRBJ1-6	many	CASSPRGGNSPLHF	TGTGCCAGCAGCCCCCGGGGGGGGAATTCACCCCTCCACTTT
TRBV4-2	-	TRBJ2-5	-	CASSHPKLGEQETQYF	TGTGCCAGCAGCCACCCAAAGCTAGGGGAGCAAGAGACCCAGTACTTC
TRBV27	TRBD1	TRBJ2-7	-	CASRQGQTYEQYF	TGTGCCAGCAGGCAGGGACAGACCTACGAGCAGTACTTC
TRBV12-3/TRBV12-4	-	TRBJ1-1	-	CAVWGQSRTEAFF	TGTGCCGTCTGGGGGCAGTCTCGCACTGAAGCTTTCTTT
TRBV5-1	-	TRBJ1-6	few	CASSPSLGNRVLHF	TGCGCCAGCAGCCCCTCCTTGGGAAATCGGGTCCTCCACTTT
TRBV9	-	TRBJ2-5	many	CASSVSPMTQETQYF	TGTGCCAGCAGCGTTTCCCCCATGACCCAAGAGACCCAGTACTTC
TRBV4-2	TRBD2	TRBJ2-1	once	CASSQRGVYNEQFF	TGTGCCAGCAGCCAGCGGGGGGTCTACAATGAGCAGTTCTTC
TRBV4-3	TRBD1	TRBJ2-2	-	CASSQRQGEGELFF	TGCGCCAGCAGCCAAAGGCAGGGGGAAGGGGAGCTGTTTTTT
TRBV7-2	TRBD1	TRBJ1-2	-	CASSRPGTGPIYGYTF	TGTGCCAGCAGCCGTCCCGGGACAGGACCCATTTATGGCTACACCTTC
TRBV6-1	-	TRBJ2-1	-	CASGGTASPEQFF	TGTGCCAGCGGGGGGACCGCGTCGCCTGAGCAGTTCTTC
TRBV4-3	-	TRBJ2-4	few	CASSQGQKNIQYF	TGCGCCAGCAGCCAAGGACAGAAAAACATTCAGTACTTC